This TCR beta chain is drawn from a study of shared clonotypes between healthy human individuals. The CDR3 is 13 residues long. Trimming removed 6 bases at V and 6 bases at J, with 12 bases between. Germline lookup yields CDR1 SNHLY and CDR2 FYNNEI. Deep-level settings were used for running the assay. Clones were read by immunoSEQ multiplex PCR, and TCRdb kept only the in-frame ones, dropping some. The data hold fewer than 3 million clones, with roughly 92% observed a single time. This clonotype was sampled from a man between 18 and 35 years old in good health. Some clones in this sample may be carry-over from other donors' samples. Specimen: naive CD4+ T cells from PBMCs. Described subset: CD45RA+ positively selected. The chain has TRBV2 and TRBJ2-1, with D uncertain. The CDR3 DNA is TGTGCCAGCAGACTTAGTCCGCCCAATGAGCAGTTCTTC. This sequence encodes CASRLSPPNEQFF.